This T cell receptor (beta chain) was captured by sequencing in a study of blood T cells in healthy people across ages. With a J-beta primer mix and a sample-barcoded 5' primer, a second PCR ran about 6 to 11 cycles. TCRdb re-analysed the 5' RACE reads in MiXCR, keeping a single row per CDR3 protein. The profile shows 800,000 to 950,000 distinct CDR3 sequences, roughly 52% of them singletons. In terms of origin and age, donors were healthy Caucasian individuals from Russia aged roughly 6 to 100. Broader study findings: Bulk PBMC profiling left naive and antigen-experienced comparisons inconclusive.

The V end was cut by 3 bases, the J end by 9 bases, with 10 bases between. CDR3 length: 12 amino acids. This clonotype was detected only a few times. Its specificity is not known. This rearrangement joins TRBV12-3 or TRBV12-4 to TRBJ2-3, with D hard to call. Sequences were obtained from blood. This TCR derives from a man aged 25 to 45 in good health. Here the CDR3 DNA reads TGTGCCAGCAGTTTCTTAGGTCCCACGCAGTATTTT. It specifies CASSFLGPTQYF.